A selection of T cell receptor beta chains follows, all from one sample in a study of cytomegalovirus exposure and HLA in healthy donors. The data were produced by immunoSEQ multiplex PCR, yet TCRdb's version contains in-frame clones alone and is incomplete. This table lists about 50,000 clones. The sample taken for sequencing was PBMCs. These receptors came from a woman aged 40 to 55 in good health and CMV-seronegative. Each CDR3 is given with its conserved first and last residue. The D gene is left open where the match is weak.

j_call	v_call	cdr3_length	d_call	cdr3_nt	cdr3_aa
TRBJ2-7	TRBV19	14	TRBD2	TGTGCCAGTAGTAACCTAGCGGGAGCTTACGAGCAGTACTTC	CASSNLAGAYEQYF
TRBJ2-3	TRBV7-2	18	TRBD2	TGTGCCAGCAGCCCTGGACTAGCGGATAGGCTAATCACAGATACGCAGTATTTT	CASSPGLADRLITDTQYF
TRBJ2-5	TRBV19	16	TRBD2	TGTGCCAGTAGTACTGGGGGTAGCGGGAGTAGGGAGACCCAGTACTTC	CASSTGGSGSRETQYF
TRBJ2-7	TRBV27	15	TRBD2	TGTGCCAGCAGTTTATCAGCGGGAGGCAACTACGAGCAGTACTTC	CASSLSAGGNYEQYF
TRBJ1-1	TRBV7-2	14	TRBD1	TGTGCCAGCAGCTTAGACAGGGGTCGGACTGAAGCTTTCTTT	CASSLDRGRTEAFF
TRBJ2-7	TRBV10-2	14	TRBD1	TGCGCCAGCAGTCCCGGGACAGGTGGCCACGAGCAGTACTTC	CASSPGTGGHEQYF
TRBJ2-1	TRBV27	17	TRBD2	TGTGCCAGCAGTTTAAGACTAGCGGGGGACTCGGGTAATGAGCAGTTCTTC	CASSLRLAGDSGNEQFF
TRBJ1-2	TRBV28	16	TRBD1	TGTGCCAGCAGTTCCCCCGGGACAGGAAGAAACTATGGCTACACCTTC	CASSSPGTGRNYGYTF
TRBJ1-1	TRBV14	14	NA	TGTGCCAGCAGCCAAGAGAGGGTGATCAGGGGCTTATTCTTT	CASSQERVIRGLFF
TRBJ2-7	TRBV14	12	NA	TGTGCCAGCAGCCCTTCGGACAGATTTCAGTACTTC	CASSPSDRFQYF
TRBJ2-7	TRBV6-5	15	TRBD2	TGTGCCAGCAGAAGACTAGCGGGAGGATTCTACGAGCAGTACTTC	CASRRLAGGFYEQYF
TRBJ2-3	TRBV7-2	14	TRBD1	TGTGCCAGCAGCTTAGTACAGGGGACAGATACGCAGTATTTT	CASSLVQGTDTQYF
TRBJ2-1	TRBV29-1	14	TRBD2	TGCAGCTACCCGACTAGCGGGAGGGCCGATGAGCAGTTCTTC	CSYPTSGRADEQFF
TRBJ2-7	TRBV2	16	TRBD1	TGTGCCAGCAGTGAATCCGGGACAGACCAGACCTACGAGCAGTACTTC	CASSESGTDQTYEQYF
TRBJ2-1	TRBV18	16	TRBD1	TGTGCCAGCTCACTTGCCGGGACAGGGCGCGACAATGAGCAGTTCTTC	CASSLAGTGRDNEQFF
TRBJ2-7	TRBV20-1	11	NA	TGCAGTGCCAAAAGCAGGGACGAGCAGTACTTC	CSAKSRDEQYF
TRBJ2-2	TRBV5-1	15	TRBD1	TGCGCCAGCAGCACGGGACAGGCTAACACCGGGGAGCTGTTTTTT	CASSTGQANTGELFF
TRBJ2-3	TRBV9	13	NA	TGTGCCAGCAGCGTTACTTTCACAGATACGCAGTATTTT	CASSVTFTDTQYF
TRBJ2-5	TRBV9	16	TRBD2	TGTGCCAGCAGCGGCGGACTAGCGGGAAATCAAGAGACCCAGTACTTC	CASSGGLAGNQETQYF
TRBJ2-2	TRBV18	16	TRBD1	TGTGCCAGCTCACCCCGGGACAGGGGTTTTGCCGGGGAGCTGTTTTTT	CASSPRDRGFAGELFF
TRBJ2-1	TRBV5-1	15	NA	TGCGCCAGCAGCTTGGAGTCAGGGCAGGGCAATGAGCAGTTCTTC	CASSLESGQGNEQFF
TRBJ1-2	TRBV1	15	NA	TGCACCACCCTTCTACGGGACAGGGGGCGGTATGGCTACACCTTC	CTTLLRDRGRYGYTF
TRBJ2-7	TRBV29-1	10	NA	TGCAGCGTTGAACGGGACGAGCAGTACTTC	CSVERDEQYF
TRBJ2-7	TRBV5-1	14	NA	TGCGCCAGCAGCTTGGGCCCGGGTGTCGGCGAGCAGTACTTC	CASSLGPGVGEQYF
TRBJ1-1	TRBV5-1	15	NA	TGCGCCAGCAGCCAGGGGTGGACAGAGAACACTGAAGCTTTCTTT	CASSQGWTENTEAFF
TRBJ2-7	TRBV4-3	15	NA	TGCGCCAGCAGCCAAGAACTAGTTGGATTCCACGAGCAGTACTTC	CASSQELVGFHEQYF
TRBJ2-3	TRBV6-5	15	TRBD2	TGTGCCAGCAGTTCGACTAGCGGGAGCACAGATACGCAGTATTTT	CASSSTSGSTDTQYF
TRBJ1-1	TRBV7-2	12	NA	TGTGCCAGCAGCCTGATGGACAGAGAAGCTTTCTTT	CASSLMDREAFF
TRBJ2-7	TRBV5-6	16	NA	TGTGCCAGCATCCAGAGACGGGGGAGACCTCCCTACGAGCAGTACTTC	CASIQRRGRPPYEQYF
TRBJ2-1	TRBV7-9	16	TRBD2	TGTGCCAGCAGCTTAAGGGCGGGAGAACCCTACAATGAGCAGTTCTTC	CASSLRAGEPYNEQFF
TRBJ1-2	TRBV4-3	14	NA	TGCGCCAGCAGCCAGGGACTTAAGACCTATGGCTACACCTTC	CASSQGLKTYGYTF
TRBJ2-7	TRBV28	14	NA	TGTGCCAGCAGTTTAACCCACAGCTCCTACGAGCAGTACTTC	CASSLTHSSYEQYF
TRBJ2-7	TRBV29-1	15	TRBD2	TGCAGCGTTGAATGGAGACTAGCGGGCCAGAGAGAGCAGTACTTC	CSVEWRLAGQREQYF
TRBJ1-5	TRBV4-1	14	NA	TGCGCCAGCAGCCAAGAACAGGGAAATCAGCCCCAGCATTTT	CASSQEQGNQPQHF
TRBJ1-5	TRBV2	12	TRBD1	TGTGCCAGCAGAGGGGGCGGCCAGCCCCAGCATTTT	CASRGGGQPQHF
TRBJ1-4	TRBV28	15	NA	TGTGCCAGCACCACGGCCCGGGGGACTAATGAAAAACTGTTTTTT	CASTTARGTNEKLFF
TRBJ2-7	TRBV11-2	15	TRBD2	TGTGCCAGCAGCTCCTCCGGGACTAGCGGCTACGAGCAGTACTTC	CASSSSGTSGYEQYF
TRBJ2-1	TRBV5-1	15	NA	TGCGCCAGCTCGCCGCAGGGGGGATCCTACAATGAGCAGTTCTTC	CASSPQGGSYNEQFF
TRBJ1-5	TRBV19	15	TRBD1	TGTGCCAGTATCCGGCCGGACAGGGGGTTTCAGCCCCAGCATTTT	CASIRPDRGFQPQHF
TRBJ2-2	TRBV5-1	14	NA	TGCGCCAGCAGCTTTATAACGAACACCGGGGAGCTGTTTTTT	CASSFITNTGELFF